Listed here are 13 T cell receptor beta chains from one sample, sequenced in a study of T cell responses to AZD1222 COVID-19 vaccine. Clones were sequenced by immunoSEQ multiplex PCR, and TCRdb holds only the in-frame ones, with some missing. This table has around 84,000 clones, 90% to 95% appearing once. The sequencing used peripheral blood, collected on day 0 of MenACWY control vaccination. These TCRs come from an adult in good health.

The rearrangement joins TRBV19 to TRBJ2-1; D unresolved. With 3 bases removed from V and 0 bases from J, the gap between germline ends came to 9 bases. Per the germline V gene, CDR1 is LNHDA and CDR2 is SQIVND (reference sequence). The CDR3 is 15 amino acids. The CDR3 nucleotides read TGTGCCAGTAGTATGGAGTCAGGCTCCTACAATGAGCAGTTCTTC. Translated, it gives CASSMESGSYNEQFF.

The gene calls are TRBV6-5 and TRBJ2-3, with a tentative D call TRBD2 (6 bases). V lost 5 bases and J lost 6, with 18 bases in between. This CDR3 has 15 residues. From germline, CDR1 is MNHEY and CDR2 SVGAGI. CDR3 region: CASSPRDFSRDTQYF. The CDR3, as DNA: TGTGCCAGCAGTCCCCGGGACTTCTCGAGGGATACGCAGTATTTT.

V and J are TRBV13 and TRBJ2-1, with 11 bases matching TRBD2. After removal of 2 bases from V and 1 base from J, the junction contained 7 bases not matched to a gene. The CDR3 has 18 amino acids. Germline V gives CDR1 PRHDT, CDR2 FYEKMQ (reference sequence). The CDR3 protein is CASSLNIPSGRSYNEQFF. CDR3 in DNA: TGTGCCAGCAGCTTAAATATACCTAGCGGGAGGTCCTACAATGAGCAGTTCTTC.

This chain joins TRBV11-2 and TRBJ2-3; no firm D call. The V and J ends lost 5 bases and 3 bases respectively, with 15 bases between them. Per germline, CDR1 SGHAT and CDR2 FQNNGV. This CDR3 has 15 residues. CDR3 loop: CASSPREAATDTQYF. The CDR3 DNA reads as TGTGCCAGCAGCCCGCGTGAGGCAGCTACAGATACGCAGTATTTT.

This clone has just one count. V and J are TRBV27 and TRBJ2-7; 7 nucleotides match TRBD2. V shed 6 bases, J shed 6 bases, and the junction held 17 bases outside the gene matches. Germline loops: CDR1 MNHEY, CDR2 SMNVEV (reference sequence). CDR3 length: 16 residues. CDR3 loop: CASRTNRLAFPGEQYF. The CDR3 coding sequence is TGTGCCAGCAGAACCAATCGACTAGCTTTTCCGGGCGAGCAGTACTTC.

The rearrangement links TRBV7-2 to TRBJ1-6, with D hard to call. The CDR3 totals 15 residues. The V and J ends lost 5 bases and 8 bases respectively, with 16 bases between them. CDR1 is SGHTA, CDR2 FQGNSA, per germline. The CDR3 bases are TGTGCCAGCAGCCTAGGGAGACCTGGGGATTCACCCCTCCACTTT. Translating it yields CASSLGRPGDSPLHF. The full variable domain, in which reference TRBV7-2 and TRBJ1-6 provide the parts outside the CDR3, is GAGVSQSPSNKVTEKGKDVELRCDPISGHTALYWYRQSLGQGLEFLIYFQGNSAPDKSGLPSDRFSAERTGGSVSTLTIQRTQQEDSAVYLCASSLGRPGDSPLHFGNGTRLTVT.

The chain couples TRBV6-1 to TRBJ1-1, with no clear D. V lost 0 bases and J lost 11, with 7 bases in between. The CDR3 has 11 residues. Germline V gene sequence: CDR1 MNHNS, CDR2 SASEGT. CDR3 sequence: CASSEAYQAFF. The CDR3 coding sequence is TGTGCCAGCAGTGAAGCCTACCAGGCTTTCTTT.

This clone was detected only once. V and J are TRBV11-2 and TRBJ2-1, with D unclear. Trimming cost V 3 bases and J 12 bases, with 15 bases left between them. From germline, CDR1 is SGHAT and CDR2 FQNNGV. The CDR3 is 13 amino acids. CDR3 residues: CASSFSDLMGQFF. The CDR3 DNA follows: TGTGCCAGCAGCTTCTCAGACTTGATGGGGCAGTTCTTC.

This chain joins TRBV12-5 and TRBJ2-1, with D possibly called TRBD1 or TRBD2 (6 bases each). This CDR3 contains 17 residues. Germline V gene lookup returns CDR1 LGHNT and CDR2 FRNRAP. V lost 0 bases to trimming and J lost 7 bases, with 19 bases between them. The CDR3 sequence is CASGLVLTARGANEQFF. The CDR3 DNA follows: TGTGCTAGTGGTTTGGTATTAACTGCTAGGGGGGCGAATGAGCAGTTCTTC. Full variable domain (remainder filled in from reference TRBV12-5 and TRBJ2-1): DARVTQTPRHKVTEMGQEVTMRCQPILGHNTVFWYRQTMMQGLELLAYFRNRAPLDDSGMPKDRFSAEMPDATLATLKIQPSEPRDSAVYFCASGLVLTARGANEQFFGPGTRLTVL.

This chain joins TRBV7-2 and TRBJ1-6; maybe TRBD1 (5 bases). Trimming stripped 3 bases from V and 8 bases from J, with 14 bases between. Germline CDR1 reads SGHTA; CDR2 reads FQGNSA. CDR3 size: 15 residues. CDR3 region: CASSFGQGRDSPLHF. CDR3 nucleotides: TGTGCCAGCAGCTTTGGGCAGGGTCGGGATTCACCCCTCCACTTT.

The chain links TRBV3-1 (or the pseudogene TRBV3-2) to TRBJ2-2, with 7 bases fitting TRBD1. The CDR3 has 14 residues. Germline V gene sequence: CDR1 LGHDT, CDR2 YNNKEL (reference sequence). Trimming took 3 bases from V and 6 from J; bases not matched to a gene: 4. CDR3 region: CASSHLTGSGELFF. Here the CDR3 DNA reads TGTGCCAGCAGCCACCTGACAGGGTCCGGGGAGCTGTTTTTT.

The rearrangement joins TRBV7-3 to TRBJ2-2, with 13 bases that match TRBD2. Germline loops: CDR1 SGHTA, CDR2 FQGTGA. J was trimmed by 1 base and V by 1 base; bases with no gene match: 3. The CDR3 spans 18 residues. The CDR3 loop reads CASSLMGLAGLNTGELFF. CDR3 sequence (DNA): TGTGCCAGCAGCTTAATGGGACTAGCGGGGCTGAACACCGGGGAGCTGTTTTTT.

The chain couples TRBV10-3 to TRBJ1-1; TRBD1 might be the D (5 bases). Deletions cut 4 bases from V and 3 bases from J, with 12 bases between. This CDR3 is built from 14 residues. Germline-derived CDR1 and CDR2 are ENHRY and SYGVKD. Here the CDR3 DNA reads TGTGCCATCAGTGGGCAGGGACCGGACACTGAAGCTTTCTTT. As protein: CAISGQGPDTEAFF.